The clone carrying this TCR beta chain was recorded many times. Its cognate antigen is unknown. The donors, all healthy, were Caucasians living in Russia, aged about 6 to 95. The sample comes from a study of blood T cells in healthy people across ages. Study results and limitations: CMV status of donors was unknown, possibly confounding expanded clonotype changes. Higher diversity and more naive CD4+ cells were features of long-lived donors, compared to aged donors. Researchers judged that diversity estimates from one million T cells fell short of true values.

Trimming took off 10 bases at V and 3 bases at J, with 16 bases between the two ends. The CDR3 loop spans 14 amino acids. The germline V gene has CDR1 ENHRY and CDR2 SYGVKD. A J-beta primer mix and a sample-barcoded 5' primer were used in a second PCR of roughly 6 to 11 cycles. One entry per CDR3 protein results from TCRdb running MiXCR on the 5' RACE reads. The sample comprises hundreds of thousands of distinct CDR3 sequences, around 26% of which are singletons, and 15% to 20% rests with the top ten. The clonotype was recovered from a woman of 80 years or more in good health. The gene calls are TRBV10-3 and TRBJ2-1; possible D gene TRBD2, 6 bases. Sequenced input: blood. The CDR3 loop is CATSAPSVYNEQFF. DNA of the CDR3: TGTGCCACCTCAGCACCTAGCGTCTACAATGAGCAGTTCTTC.